Sequencing of this T cell receptor (beta chain) was carried out in a study of shared clonotypes between healthy human individuals. General study points: Rarefaction demonstrated incomplete sorted-subset sequencing despite large depth.

V shed 6 bases and J 7 bases; nucleotides not matched to a gene: 16. This CDR3 region has 17 residues. Germline CDR1 and CDR2: SNHLY and FYNNEI. Clones were read by immunoSEQ multiplex PCR, and TCRdb kept only the in-frame ones, dropping some. The data hold about 2,200,000 clones, with approximately 94% observed a single time. On this clone: Its antigen is still unknown.

Naive CD8 isolation took CD45RO-negative cells positively selected for CCR7 and excluded terminally differentiated effector memory CD45RA+ cells. The receptor's source is a man aged 18 to 35 in good health. Some clones in this sample may be carry-over from other donors' samples. The chain uses TRBV2 and TRBJ2-7, with 12 bases matching TRBD1. Sequenced material: naive CD8+ T cells from PBMCs. CDR3 coding DNA: TGTGCCAGCAGCACCTGGGACAGGGGGCGAAAATCGGGAGAGCAGTACTTC. The encoded protein is CASSTWDRGRKSGEQYF.